These T cell receptor beta chains were read from a single sample in a study of blood T cells in healthy people across ages. Via MiXCR, TCRdb re-called the 5' RACE reads, giving one row per CDR3 protein. The repertoire holds roughly 560,000 distinct CDR3 sequences, with 24% as singletons. The same sample was also used in a study of T cells of mothers and their children.

The specimen sequenced was blood. These receptors originate from a boy aged 5-17 years in good health. Both conserved end residues are part of each CDR3. D genes are given only for firm matches. A row's size may be missing; if present it is once, few, many or a size class.

TGTGCCAGCAGTTTCGGTCGTGATGAGCAGTTCTTC	CASSFGRDEQFF	-	TRBV12-3/TRBV12-4	TRBJ2-1	-
TGTGCCAGCAGTGGAGAAGCGCACGGTGAGCAGTTCTTC	CASSGEAHGEQFF	many	TRBV6-1	TRBJ2-1	-
TGTGCCAGCAGGCCAAACCTAGCGGGAGAGTGGGACAATGAGCAGTTCTTC	CASRPNLAGEWDNEQFF	few	TRBV5-4	TRBJ2-1	TRBD2
TGTGCCACCAGTGATACCCTCGATACGGGGCCTAGGAGTGGCTACACCTTC	CATSDTLDTGPRSGYTF	-	TRBV24-1	TRBJ1-2	-
TGTGCCAGCAGTGAAGCCTTCTCTGGGGGAGTATCCGAGCAGTACTTC	CASSEAFSGGVSEQYF	few	TRBV2	TRBJ2-7	-
TGCAGTGCTCCTTTGACTAGCGGCCACCCTTACGAGCAGTACTTC	CSAPLTSGHPYEQYF	few	TRBV20-1	TRBJ2-7	TRBD2
TGTGCCAGCAGTTGGGACAGCCGTTCACCCCTCCACTTT	CASSWDSRSPLHF	-	TRBV28	TRBJ1-6	TRBD1
TGCAGTGCTCTCCAACCTACGGGACGGAACAATCAGCCCCAGCATTTT	CSALQPTGRNNQPQHF	-	TRBV20-1	TRBJ1-5	-
TGTGCCAGCAGCTTAGCGGGGGTGGGCAATCAGCCCCAGCATTTT	CASSLAGVGNQPQHF	-	TRBV7-9	TRBJ1-5	-
TGTGCCAGCAGCTCGCGTCGCAACAATGAGCAGTTCTTC	CASSSRRNNEQFF	-	TRBV11-3	TRBJ2-1	-
TGTACCAGCAGCTTAAGTACACTCCAGTACTTC	CTSSLSTLQYF	few	TRBV7-8	TRBJ2-5	-
TGCGCCAGCAGCTTGAACAGCCCAGCCTACGAGCAGTACTTC	CASSLNSPAYEQYF	-	TRBV5-1	TRBJ2-7	-
TGTGCCAGCAGCTCCGAGGGACGCGAGTATGGCTACACCTTC	CASSSEGREYGYTF	-	TRBV7-8	TRBJ1-2	-
TGTGCCAGCAGTGAAGGCGGGGATGAAAAACTGTTTTTT	CASSEGGDEKLFF	-	TRBV25-1	TRBJ1-4	-
TGCGCCAGCAGCCAAGGACAGGGGGCGGATGGCTACACCTTC	CASSQGQGADGYTF	-	TRBV4-3	TRBJ1-2	TRBD1
TGTGCCAGCAGTCCTCCGGGACAGGGGGCGCCGGATGGCTACACCTTC	CASSPPGQGAPDGYTF	few	TRBV27	TRBJ1-2	TRBD1
TGTGCCAGCAGTTACTCGAGAGGACCCCAGGGCAATCAGCCCCAGCATTTT	CASSYSRGPQGNQPQHF	-	TRBV6-2/TRBV6-3	TRBJ1-5	-
TGTGCCAGCATGACCCGGATCAATGAGCAGTTCTTC	CASMTRINEQFF	few	TRBV28	TRBJ2-1	-
TGTGCCAGCAGCTTAGCAGGGTCGGGGCTAGATGAGCAGTTCTTC	CASSLAGSGLDEQFF	-	TRBV7-9	TRBJ2-1	-
TGTGCCACTCAGACAGCGCTCAATCAGCCCCAGCATTTT	CATQTALNQPQHF	few	TRBV6-5	TRBJ1-5	-
TGTGCCAGCAGCAAACCGGTGGGGATGAACACTGAAGCTTTCTTT	CASSKPVGMNTEAFF	-	TRBV7-9	TRBJ1-1	-
TGTGCCAGCAGTTCATATATCGGTGAAAAACTGTTTTTT	CASSSYIGEKLFF	-	TRBV12-3/TRBV12-4	TRBJ1-4	-
TGTGCCAGCAGTTCCCCCTCAATTACAGGGGCCACCAACTATGGCTACACCTTC	CASSSPSITGATNYGYTF	-	TRBV28	TRBJ1-2	TRBD1
TGCAGCGCGTGGACGACCGCCTACGAGCAGTACTTC	CSAWTTAYEQYF	few	TRBV29-1	TRBJ2-7	-
TGTGCCAGCAGTCTTTACAGGGGGCAGGCGAACACTGAAGCTTTCTTT	CASSLYRGQANTEAFF	once	TRBV27	TRBJ1-1	TRBD1
TGCGCCAGCAGCTTCAGACCGGGACAGGCTGTGGCCGGGGAGCTGTTTTTT	CASSFRPGQAVAGELFF	few	TRBV5-1	TRBJ2-2	TRBD1